These 22 T cell receptor beta chains came from one sample sequenced in a study of neoadjuvant anti-PD-1 for oral cavity cancer. Time point reported: after neoadjuvant nivolumab, at surgical resection. Using immunoSEQ multiplex PCR, the repertoire was profiled, and TCRdb retains in-frame clones only, with some absent. The sample contains tens of thousands of clones, roughly 29% of which appear only once. The specimen comprised tumor tissue, sampled after nivolumab (anti-PD-1) treatment. All receptors derive from a person between 40 and 80 years old with oral cavity squamous cell carcinoma.

J is TRBJ1-5 and V is TRBV28; tentative D call: TRBD1 (6 bases). The CDR3 consists of 13 residues. The germline V gene encodes CDR1 MDHEN and CDR2 SYDVKM. V was shortened by 7 bases and J by 5 bases, with 12 bases between the two germline ends. The CDR3 DNA is TGTGCCAGCACCCACGGGGGGCATCAGCCCCAGCATTTT. Its protein product is CASTHGGHQPQHF.

This clone came up a few times. The J gene is TRBJ2-5, the V gene TRBV7-8, with 11 bases lining up with TRBD2. V was pared by 1 base and J by 1 base, with 5 bases of the junction left unmatched. The CDR3 runs to 17 residues. Germline V CDR1 and CDR2: SGHVS, FQNEAQ. In nucleotides, the CDR3 is TGTGCCAGCAGCTTAGGGCGACTAGCGGGACCCCAAGAGACCCAGTACTTC. Its protein product is CASSLGRLAGPQETQYF.

The chain couples TRBV5-1 to TRBJ1-3, with D unclear. The V gene's germline CDR1 is SGHRS and CDR2 YFSETQ. The CDR3 extends over 12 amino acids. V lost 1 base and J 3 bases, leaving 2 bases between the germline ends. The CDR3 nucleotides are TGCGCCAGCAGCTTGTATGGAAACACCATATATTTT. Protein product: CASSLYGNTIYF.

This clone was picked up a small number of times. The gene calls are TRBV2 and TRBJ1-1; a weak D match, TRBD1 (5 bases). The CDR3 spans 11 residues. Germline-derived CDR1 and CDR2 are SNHLY and FYNNEI. The germline V and J ends were trimmed by 11 bases and 4 bases, with 11 bases remaining between them. The CDR3 spells CAGVRATEAFF. The CDR3 nucleotides are TGTGCCGGTGTCAGGGCCACTGAAGCTTTCTTT.

This clone was picked up one time. The rearrangement uses TRBV19 and TRBJ2-3; 9 nucleotides align to TRBD1. Germline assignment: CDR1 LNHDA and CDR2 SQIVND (reference sequence). The V and J ends lost 4 bases and 4 bases, in that order; junction bases with no gene match: 6. The CDR3 loop spans 15 amino acids. The CDR3 DNA reads TGTGCCAGTAGTACACCGGGACAGGGCCCAGATACGCAGTATTTT. This encodes CASSTPGQGPDTQYF.

This clone was observed a few times. The chain joins TRBV6-5 to TRBJ2-1; D ambiguous. Germline loops: CDR1 MNHEY, CDR2 SVGAGI. The length of the CDR3 is 15 residues. Between the trimmed V and J ends, which lost 2 bases and 0 bases, there was a span of 8 bases. CDR3 loop: CASSYRVSSYNEQFF. The CDR3 DNA sequence: TGTGCCAGCAGTTACAGGGTCAGCTCCTACAATGAGCAGTTCTTC.

The rearrangement uses TRBV7-9 and TRBJ2-5; perhaps TRBD2 as D (5 bases). Deletions cut 5 bases from V and 5 bases from J, with 12 bases between. The CDR3 is made up of 13 amino acids. In germline, CDR1 is SEHNR, CDR2 FQNEAQ (reference sequence). In DNA form, the CDR3 reads TGTGCCAGCAGCACTAGACCGGTGGAGACCCAGTACTTC. This translates into CASSTRPVETQYF.

This clone showed up just a few times. V is TRBV29-1 and J is TRBJ1-6; TRBD1 is a possible D gene (5 bases). The V and J ends lost 7 bases and 3 bases respectively, with 10 bases between them. This CDR3 region has 13 residues. CDR1 is SQVTM and CDR2 is ANQGSEA in the germline V gene. The CDR3 DNA reads TGCAGCGCCCTGGACAACTATAATTCACCCCTCCACTTT. Translated, it gives CSALDNYNSPLHF. Filled out from reference TRBV29-1 and TRBJ1-6, the complete variable domain reads SAVISQKPSRDICQRGTSLTIQCQVDSQVTMMFWYRQQPGQSLTLIATANQGSEATYESGFVIDKFPISRPNLTFSTLTVSNMSPEDSSIYLCSALDNYNSPLHFGNGTRLTVT.

The chain joins TRBV9 to TRBJ1-2; D is perhaps TRBD1 (5 bases). Germline values: CDR1 SGDLS, CDR2 YYNGEE. The CDR3 runs 15 residues. V was shortened by 4 bases and J by 2 bases, with 15 bases between the two germline ends. CDR3 protein: CASSTRDSLNYGYTF. The CDR3 DNA reads TGTGCCAGCAGCACCCGTGACAGCTTAAACTATGGCTACACCTTC.

V usage is TRBV6-1 and J usage is TRBJ1-2; 9 bases align to TRBD1. The germline V gene has CDR1 MNHNS and CDR2 SASEGT. V gave up 6 bases and J gave up 1 base; unmatched junction bases: 3. This CDR3 has 14 residues. The chain's CDR3 is CASRGQGGNYGYTF. CDR3 nucleotide sequence: TGTGCCAGCAGGGGACAGGGAGGTAACTATGGCTACACCTTC.

This clone has ten or more counts. J is TRBJ1-2 and V is TRBV29-1; D is possibly TRBD1 (6 bases). CDR1 SQVTM and CDR2 ANQGSEA come from the germline V gene. V gave up 1 base and J gave up 8 bases, with 11 bases separating them. The CDR3 totals 12 residues. The CDR3 coding sequence is TGCAGCGTTGAAGCGGGGGCATGGGGCTACACCTTC. This encodes CSVEAGAWGYTF.

This clone has just one count. This sequence joins TRBV7-3 and TRBJ2-1; TRBD2 aligns across 10 bases. Germline loops: CDR1 SGHTA, CDR2 FQGTGA. After removal of 4 bases from V and 7 bases from J, the junction contained 7 bases not matched to a gene. There are 15 residues in the CDR3. This CDR3 reads CASSSRGSGGNEQFF. As DNA, the CDR3 is TGTGCCAGCAGCTCACGTGGTAGCGGGGGGAATGAGCAGTTCTTC. Full variable domain (missing parts from reference TRBV7-3 and TRBJ2-1): GAGVSQTPSNKVTEKGKYVELRCDPISGHTALYWYRQSLGQGPEFLIYFQGTGAADDSGLPNDRFFAVRPEGSVSTLKIQRTERGDSAVYLCASSSRGSGGNEQFFGPGTRLTVL.

This clone is a singleton in its sample. This chain uses TRBV4-2 with TRBJ2-3; 14 bases fit TRBD2. This CDR3 region has 16 residues. CDR1 is LGHNA and CDR2 is YNFKEQ in the germline V gene. V lost 1 base to trimming and J lost 4 bases; unmatched junction nucleotides: 1. This CDR3 is CASSQGLAGGADTQYF. CDR3 sequence (DNA): TGTGCCAGCAGCCAAGGACTAGCGGGAGGGGCAGATACGCAGTATTTT.

This clone showed up just a few times. This chain joins TRBV7-6 and TRBJ2-5; the match to TRBD2 covers 9 bases. CDR3 size: 16 residues. Germline lookup yields CDR1 SGHVS and CDR2 FNYEAQ. V shed 4 bases, J shed 5 bases, and the junction held 11 bases outside the gene matches. The DNA of the CDR3 is TGTGCCAGCAGCTCCGGAAATGCGGGGGGGCCTGAGACCCAGTACTTC. This encodes CASSSGNAGGPETQYF.

This clone was seen a handful of times. The chain employs TRBV29-1 and TRBJ1-1, with D tentatively TRBD1 (6 bases). The CDR3 consists of 13 residues. The V and J ends lost 2 bases and 4 bases respectively, with 11 bases between them. The germline CDR1 and CDR2 sequences are SQVTM and ANQGSEA. The CDR3 loop reads CSVERGGATEAFF. The CDR3 DNA is TGCAGCGTTGAAAGGGGGGGGGCCACTGAAGCTTTCTTT.

This clone showed up just a few times. A far bigger clonotype differs at one base, so this is likely a read error. The chain carries TRBV6-5 and TRBJ1-2; 9 bases match TRBD1. This CDR3 comprises 14 residues. V shed 5 bases, J shed 2 bases, and the junction held 3 bases outside the gene matches. Germline V CDR1 and CDR2: MNHEY, SVGAGI. CDR3 loop: CASSEDRGNYGYTF. CDR3 nucleotides: TGTGCCAGCAGTGAGGACAGGGGCAACTATGGCTACACCTTC.

The chain links TRBV11-3 to TRBJ1-2; unclear D gene. Germline CDR1 SGHNT, CDR2 YENEEA. The ends were cut back, 0 bases at V and 7 bases at J, with 9 bases in the middle. This CDR3 has 13 amino acids. The CDR3 protein is CASSLEGGFGYTF. The CDR3 DNA reads TGTGCCAGCAGCTTAGAAGGAGGGTTTGGCTACACCTTC. The full variable domain, with the rest looked up from reference TRBV11-3 and TRBJ1-2, is EAGVVQSPRYKIIEKKQPVAFWCNPISGHNTLYWYLQNLGQGPELLIRYENEEAVDDSQLPKDRFSAERLKGVDSTLKIQPAELGDSAVYLCASSLEGGFGYTFGSGTRLTVV.

The chain is built from TRBV28 and TRBJ1-2; TRBD1 might be the D (5 bases). Trimming cost V 4 bases and J 0 bases, with 24 bases left between them. CDR1 is MDHEN, CDR2 SYDVKM, per germline. The CDR3 is made up of 19 amino acids. CDR3 protein: CASSSWGRRTSSANYGYTF. As DNA, the CDR3 is TGTGCCAGCAGTTCCTGGGGACGCAGAACGTCGAGTGCTAACTATGGCTACACCTTC.

This clone was seen many times. The genes are TRBV4-1 and TRBJ2-5; D is uncertain. V was cut by 4 bases and J by 2 bases, with 2 bases left in between. The CDR3 is made up of 11 amino acids. Germline CDR1 is MGHRA and CDR2 is YSYEKL. CDR3 sequence: CASSLQETQYF. The DNA for the CDR3 is TGCGCCAGCAGCCTTCAAGAGACCCAGTACTTC.

In its sample, this clone was seen a few times. The genes are TRBV9 and TRBJ1-4; 7 nucleotides align to TRBD1. Per the germline V gene, CDR1 is SGDLS and CDR2 is YYNGEE. V was clipped by 4 bases and J by 7 bases; unmatched bases: 10. The CDR3 is 15 residues long. CDR3 residues: CASSILTGMGEKLFF. The CDR3 DNA is TGTGCCAGCAGCATACTGACAGGGATGGGTGAAAAACTGTTTTTT.

This clone turned up a few times. This rearrangement joins TRBV28 to TRBJ1-1, with unresolved D. The CDR3 has 13 residues. Trimming shortened V by 4 bases and J by 2 bases, and 8 bases separated the two germline ends. Germline CDR1 is MDHEN and CDR2 is SYDVKM. The CDR3 DNA follows: TGTGCCAGCAGTTGGGGATTCAACACTGAAGCTTTCTTT. It codes for CASSWGFNTEAFF.

This sequence joins TRBV4-2 and TRBJ1-3; D is uncertain. The germline V gene encodes CDR1 LGHNA and CDR2 YNFKEQ. Trimming stripped 0 bases from V and 0 bases from J, with 9 bases between. CDR3 length equals 16 residues. CDR3 nucleotides: TGTGCCAGCAGCCAAGATCCAGGACTCTCTGGAAACACCATATATTTT. This gives the protein CASSQDPGLSGNTIYF.